This T cell receptor (beta chain) was obtained from a study of blood T cell repertoires in COVID-19. Study at large: Some COVID-19 samples were acute and others convalescent; all came from the United States, Italy and Spain. T cells, B-cell-depleted T cells, or PBMCs provided the cDNA or gDNA that served as material.

Original handling: Nucleated cell number was recorded as an estimate derived from reference gene primer amplification. Produced via immunoSEQ multiplex PCR; TCRdb's table is partial and in-frame only. V and J calls and clone size are those listed in that table; D and trimming were worked out from the DNA. The table lists about 200,000 clones, 70% to 85% of them singletons. In germline, CDR1 is KGHSH, CDR2 LQKENI. Between the trimmed V and J ends, which lost 3 bases and 2 bases, there was a span of 18 bases. The CDR3 consists of 17 residues. The specimen sequenced was peripheral blood. The origin of this receptor is a human donor in a cohort sampled during active COVID-19. The rearrangement joins TRBV18 to TRBJ2-3; no definite D call. The CDR3: CASSPLETVVSTDTQYF. Here the CDR3 DNA reads TGTGCCAGCTCACCTCTGGAGACGGTTGTATCCACAGATACGCAGTATTTT.